The clone carrying this T cell receptor (beta chain) occurred a few times. Its specificity is not known. Attachment of unique molecular identifiers to individual cDNA molecules was performed. Each CDR3 protein gets one entry after TCRdb re-called the 5' RACE reads with MiXCR. The sample has some 87,000 distinct CDR3 sequences, roughly an eighth seen once. The germline CDR1 and CDR2 sequences are KGHSH and LQKENI. The V and J ends lost 3 bases and 2 bases, in that order; junction bases with no gene match: 7. The CDR3 has 16 residues. These data come from a study of early T cells in non-severe SARS-CoV-2 infection. Across the study: Alpha and beta chains were unpaired, from unsorted whole-blood bulk RNA.

The study, taken as a whole, reports: Sequences matched to VDJdb favored anti-spike CD8 responses, while private and CD4 specificities were missed.

The receptor was derived from an adult who was a healthcare worker with PCR-confirmed SARS-CoV-2 infection or an uninfected control (not recorded which). The V and J genes are TRBV18 and TRBJ1-1; 9 bases are shared with TRBD1. The sequencing input was whole blood. The CDR3 spells CASSPWTGAFNTEAFF. CDR3 DNA sequence: TGTGCCAGCTCACCGTGGACAGGGGCTTTCAACACTGAAGCTTTCTTT.